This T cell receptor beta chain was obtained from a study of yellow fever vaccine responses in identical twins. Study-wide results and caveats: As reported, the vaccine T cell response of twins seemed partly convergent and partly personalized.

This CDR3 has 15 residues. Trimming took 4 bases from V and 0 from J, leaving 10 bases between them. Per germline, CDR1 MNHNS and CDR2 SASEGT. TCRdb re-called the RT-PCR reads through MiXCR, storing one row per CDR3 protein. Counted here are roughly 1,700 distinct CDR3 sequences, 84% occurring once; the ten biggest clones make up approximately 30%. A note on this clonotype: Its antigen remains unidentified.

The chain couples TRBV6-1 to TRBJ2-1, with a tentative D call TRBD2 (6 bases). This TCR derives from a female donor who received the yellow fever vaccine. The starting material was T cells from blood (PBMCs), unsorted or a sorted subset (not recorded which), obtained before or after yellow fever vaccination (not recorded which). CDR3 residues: CASSVGTGSYNEQFF. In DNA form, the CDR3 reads TGTGCCAGCAGTGTAGGGACTGGCTCCTACAATGAGCAGTTCTTC.